This T cell receptor beta chain is from a study of shared clonotypes between healthy human individuals (dated by TCRdb to the early 2020s). About the investigation overall: A few men and two women, aged 18 to 49 years, made up the cohort. For each donor, CD4 naive and CD4 memory were each run on three plates, CD8 naive on two plates, and CD8 memory on one plate. Different laboratories and diverse techniques were used to prepare libraries and sequence TCR repertoires, to increase sequencing depth and limit assay-specific biases. Blood TCR repertoires of about five healthy adults were deeply sequenced to estimate repertoire size and the extent of clonotype sharing between individuals. Per donor, leukapheresis produced somewhere between about 0.85 and 9.5 billion PBMCs. The study at large found these results: The genetic and exposure-history diversity represented was limited by the small number of donors. Sampling was restricted to blood, and TCR repertoires in tissue are likely to differ from TCR repertoires in blood. Pairwise subsampling indicated that sequencing depth was expected to affect the degree of clonotype sharing among donors. Higher generation probabilities were observed for clonotypes shared by all four sorted-subset donors than for non-shared clonotypes. Approximately 5% of naive CD4, roughly 3.6% of naive CD8, around 2.3% of memory CD4, and 0.4% of memory CD8 clonotypes were shared across several donors. Even with the large sequencing depth, rarefaction of the sorted-subset datasets indicated that sequencing was incomplete. Naive subsets generally had larger estimated clonotype richness than memory subsets.

Healthy HIV-negative adults with no recently reported acute infections or vaccinations were included as donors. Every donor was a Caucasian adult living in Nashville, Tennessee, USA. Magnetic negative selection was used to enrich CD4+ T cells, after which naive cells were positively selected on CD45RA and the negative fraction became the memory subset. Blood was obtained by leukapheresis, after which PBMCs were separated by Ficoll-Histopaque density gradient centrifugation and cryopreserved in liquid nitrogen vapor phase. Analytical flow cytometry was used to check the purity and quantity of each magnetically sorted T cell population. Genomic DNA was isolated from each sorted fraction and quantified by UV absorbance on a Nanodrop 2000c. A note on this clone: Its antigen remains unidentified. There are no base qualities to consult, and no much larger clone falls within one base.

Using the deep immunoSEQ assay, multiplex PCR amplified TCR CDR3 regions from genomic DNA. For each cell subset, the extracted genomic DNA was distributed evenly across all wells of several immunoSEQ 96-well plates, and each plate served as one replicate. For sorted subsets, each replicate PCR was loaded with about 0.2 ug genomic DNA, equivalent to 30,000 or so T cell genomes. Purified libraries were measured with a Qubit 3.0 fluorometer, size-checked on a Bioanalyzer 2100, and measured again with the KAPA Library Quantification kit. Every immunoSEQ 96-well plate was sequenced on a dedicated single-read 150-cycle Illumina NextSeq 550 flow cell. As for the original processing: Because the immunoSEQ output held only junctional sequences and lacked quality scores, the filtering could not match the filtering applied to full-length reads. To assign V/J genes and CDR3, sequences were annotated using PyIR, a Python wrapper for IgBLAST v1.9, with IMGT germline references. Any read was removed if the V/J assignment was weak (E-value above 1e-6), the CDR3 was missing, or the read contained stop codons, out-of-frame junctions, or ambiguous translated residues. V3J clonotypes were defined by identical inferred V gene, J gene, and CDR3 amino acid sequence. To compute the percentage overlap between repertoires, the number of shared unique clonotypes was divided by the size of the smaller repertoire. Three approaches were used to assess repertoire richness: RTK rarefaction, the Chao1 estimator, and Recon v2.1 estimates of unobserved clonotypes. For all TCRbeta clonotypes obtained by the gDNA method from a few donors, generation probabilities were computed with OLGA. TCRdb obtained this table from immuneACCESS and retained in-frame rearrangements with V and J assigned. These tables miss some clones; where compared with another copy, unresolved V genes account for less than half of the shortfall, and the remainder is unexplained. V and J calls and clone size are as listed in that table; D and trimming were resolved from the DNA. For this sample there are fewer than 3 million clones; under 95% appear just once. The ten top clones hold 0.3% to 0.4% of the sample.

Looking up the germline V gene yields CDR1 MGHRA and CDR2 YSYEKL. Deletion took 1 base off V and 10 bases off J, with a span of 12 bases between the germline ends. The CDR3 contains 13 residues, cysteine and phenylalanine counted. Of the read, only the CDR3 DNA is kept; its 39 bases are in frame from base 1. Material: naive CD4+ T cells from PBMCs. Taken with the paper, the label for cell subset or site translates to: CD45RA+ positively selected. The rearrangement joined TRBV4-1 to TRBJ2-3; TRBD2 is a possible D gene, resting on 5 matching bases. The TCR sequence derives from a young man in good health. Some clones in this sample may be carry-over from other donors' samples. CDR3 protein: CASSQGVERAQYF. The bases read TGCGCCAGCAGCCAAGGGGTCGAGAGGGCGCAGTATTTT.